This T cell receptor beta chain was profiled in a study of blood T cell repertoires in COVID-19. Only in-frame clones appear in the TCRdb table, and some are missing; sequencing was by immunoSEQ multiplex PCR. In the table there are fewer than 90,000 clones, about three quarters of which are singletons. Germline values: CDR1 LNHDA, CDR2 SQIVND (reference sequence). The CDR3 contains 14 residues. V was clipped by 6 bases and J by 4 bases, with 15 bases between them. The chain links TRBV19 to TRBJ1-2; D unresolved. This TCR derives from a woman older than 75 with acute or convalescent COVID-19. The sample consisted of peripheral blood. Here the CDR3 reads CASRNPERGYGYTF. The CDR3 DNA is TGTGCCAGTAGAAACCCGGAACGGGGCTATGGCTACACCTTC.